Sequencing of this T cell receptor (beta chain) was carried out in a study of T cells in Graves' hyperthyroidism and ophthalmopathy. This clonotype was counted between two and nine times. Regions amplified from RNA transcripts were the TCR beta CDR3 regions. Using the HTBI primer set, a first-round RT-PCR was run on the TCR CDR3. A single record per CDR3 protein comes from TCRdb applying MiXCR to the multiplex PCR reads. This sample has some 460,000 distinct CDR3 sequences; approximately 15% occur once, and the top ten carry 11% to 15%. The CDR3 runs to 14 residues. The V and J ends lost 6 bases and 2 bases respectively, with 12 bases between them. The germline CDR1 and CDR2 sequences are MNHEY and SVGEGT.

The material sequenced was blood. V gene TRBV6-2 or TRBV6-3 combines with J gene TRBJ2-3; maybe TRBD2 (7 bases). The clonotype was recovered from a woman aged 18-30 years with Graves' hyperthyroidism. In nucleotides, the CDR3 is TGTGCCAGCAGGGAGGGGGACTACACAGATACGCAGTATTTT. Its protein product is CASREGDYTDTQYF.